These T cell receptor beta chains were read from a single sample in a study of blood T cell repertoires in COVID-19. Produced via immunoSEQ multiplex PCR; TCRdb's table is partial and in-frame only. The sample includes under 300,000 clones, approximately 80% of them seen just once. The sample taken for sequencing was peripheral blood. The receptors come from a woman at least 80 years old with acute or convalescent COVID-19. Each CDR3 is given with its conserved first and last residue. The order of the fields is CDR3 DNA, CDR3 protein, clone size, V gene, D gene, J gene. A D gene is named only where the DNA matches it firmly. Not all rows give a size; the values are once, few, many and, for expanded clones, a class.

DNA: TGTGCCAGCTCCGCCTCCAGGGGTAACTATGGCTACACCTTC
CDR3: CASSASRGNYGYTF
size: once
V: TRBV3-1/TRBV3-2
D: -
J: TRBJ1-2

DNA: TGCAGTGCCCCCCTTGGGAGTGGCTACACCTTC
CDR3: CSAPLGSGYTF
size: few
V: TRBV20-1
D: -
J: TRBJ1-2

DNA: TGTGCCAGCAGCATTCCCCCAGGGGATGGCTACACCTTC
CDR3: CASSIPPGDGYTF
size: -
V: TRBV5-6
D: -
J: TRBJ1-2

DNA: TGCGCCAGCAGGAAAGGCGGGACGTACAATGAGCAGTTCTTC
CDR3: CASRKGGTYNEQFF
size: -
V: TRBV5-1
D: -
J: TRBJ2-1

DNA: TGTGCCAGCAGACGGACAGTAAACACTGAAGCTTTCTTT
CDR3: CASRRTVNTEAFF
size: -
V: TRBV28
D: -
J: TRBJ1-1

DNA: TGCAGCGCCGAAGTGGGGGCCGGGACTAATGAAAAACTGTTTTTT
CDR3: CSAEVGAGTNEKLFF
size: once
V: TRBV29-1
D: -
J: TRBJ1-4

DNA: TGTGCTAGTGGTTTGGTAATTCCCGGACTGCTGTTCTTC
CDR3: CASGLVIPGLLFF
size: few
V: TRBV12-5
D: -
J: TRBJ2-1

DNA: TGTGCCACCAGTGATTTGAGGGGGTCGAACTCTGGAAACACCATATATTTT
CDR3: CATSDLRGSNSGNTIYF
size: -
V: TRBV24-1
D: -
J: TRBJ1-3

DNA: TGTGCCAGCAGCTTCTGGACAGGGCTGGAGGGGGAGCTGTTTTTT
CDR3: CASSFWTGLEGELFF
size: -
V: TRBV7-6
D: TRBD1
J: TRBJ2-2

DNA: TGTGCCAGCAGCTCGACTAGCGGGGGACTAAACACCGGGGAGCTGTTTTTT
CDR3: CASSSTSGGLNTGELFF
size: -
V: TRBV3-1/TRBV3-2
D: TRBD2
J: TRBJ2-2

DNA: TGCGCCAGCAGCTTGGAGGAGGGGTGGAGGGGCACTGAAGCTTTCTTT
CDR3: CASSLEEGWRGTEAFF
size: once
V: TRBV5-1
D: -
J: TRBJ1-1

DNA: TGTGCCAGCAGCCCCCCAACCGTCGACAGGATCTATGGCTACACCTTC
CDR3: CASSPPTVDRIYGYTF
size: -
V: TRBV5-4
D: -
J: TRBJ1-2

DNA: TGTGCCAGCAGCACAACAGCTAACTATGGCTACACCTTC
CDR3: CASSTTANYGYTF
size: -
V: TRBV5-4
D: -
J: TRBJ1-2

DNA: TGCGCCAGCAGCTTGGGAGGAAATGAGCAGTTCTTC
CDR3: CASSLGGNEQFF
size: -
V: TRBV5-1
D: -
J: TRBJ2-1

DNA: TGTGCCAGCAGTCGGCGCAGGGACTATGGCTACACCTTC
CDR3: CASSRRRDYGYTF
size: -
V: TRBV2
D: -
J: TRBJ1-2

DNA: TGTGCCAGCAGTTTAGATCAAGGAGAGCAGGGCTACACCTTC
CDR3: CASSLDQGEQGYTF
size: -
V: TRBV28
D: -
J: TRBJ1-2

DNA: TGTGCCAGCAGCGTTAGTTTTCTCCCTTCAGATACGCAGTATTTT
CDR3: CASSVSFLPSDTQYF
size: -
V: TRBV9
D: -
J: TRBJ2-3

DNA: TGTGCCAGCACCAGGGGCACTGAAGCTTTCTTT
CDR3: CASTRGTEAFF
size: -
V: TRBV6-5
D: -
J: TRBJ1-1

DNA: TGTGCCAGCAGCCTAGGAGGTTCCCTCTATAATTCACCCCTCCACTTT
CDR3: CASSLGGSLYNSPLHF
size: -
V: TRBV7-6
D: -
J: TRBJ1-6

DNA: TGTGCCAGCAGTTCCGGGACAATCTCCGGTGAGCAGTTCTTC
CDR3: CASSSGTISGEQFF
size: -
V: TRBV7-3
D: -
J: TRBJ2-1

DNA: TGTGCCAGCAGCCTAGACAGGGGGCAAGTTGACACCGGGGAGCTGTTTTTT
CDR3: CASSLDRGQVDTGELFF
size: -
V: TRBV7-8
D: TRBD1
J: TRBJ2-2

DNA: TGTGCCAGCAGCTCCGGTGGCGGAGGTGAAAAACTGTTTTTT
CDR3: CASSSGGGGEKLFF
size: few
V: TRBV5-5
D: -
J: TRBJ1-4

DNA: TGTGCCAGTAGTATGGAAGGGGTCTACGGCTACACCTTC
CDR3: CASSMEGVYGYTF
size: -
V: TRBV19
D: -
J: TRBJ1-2

DNA: TGTGCCATCAGTGAGTCTCCGAGACAGGGATTTTCGTCCGGCTACACCTTC
CDR3: CAISESPRQGFSSGYTF
size: -
V: TRBV10-3
D: TRBD1
J: TRBJ1-2

DNA: TGTGCCAGCAGTTTAGGTCGGGAAATGGGCTTTGGCTACACCTTC
CDR3: CASSLGREMGFGYTF
size: -
V: TRBV28
D: -
J: TRBJ1-2

DNA: TGCAGCGTTGCCAGGGGCATGAACACTGAAGCTTTCTTT
CDR3: CSVARGMNTEAFF
size: few
V: TRBV29-1
D: -
J: TRBJ1-1

DNA: TGTGCCAGCAGCTTGGTGGGGCAGGGGTATGGCTACACCTTC
CDR3: CASSLVGQGYGYTF
size: -
V: TRBV5-6
D: -
J: TRBJ1-2

DNA: TGTGCCAGCAGCACTTCTGGGCAGAATCAGCCCCAGCATTTT
CDR3: CASSTSGQNQPQHF
size: -
V: TRBV9
D: -
J: TRBJ1-5

DNA: TGTGCCAGCAGTTACAGGGGCTGGAATCAGCCCCAGCATTTT
CDR3: CASSYRGWNQPQHF
size: -
V: TRBV6-5
D: -
J: TRBJ1-5

DNA: TGTGCCAGTACGGACAGAACTATGAACACTGAAGCTTTCTTT
CDR3: CASTDRTMNTEAFF
size: -
V: TRBV19
D: -
J: TRBJ1-1

DNA: TGCAGTGCTAGTCCCGGGACTAGCGGGGACGAAACCCAGTACTTC
CDR3: CSASPGTSGDETQYF
size: -
V: TRBV20-1
D: TRBD2
J: TRBJ2-5

DNA: TGTGCCAGCAGTCAAATTTCGGGGAACACTGAAGCTTTCTTT
CDR3: CASSQISGNTEAFF
size: -
V: TRBV6-2/TRBV6-3
D: -
J: TRBJ1-1

DNA: TGTGCCAGCTCACCCGTGGGTATGACTTCAACTAATGAAAAACTGTTTTTT
CDR3: CASSPVGMTSTNEKLFF
size: once
V: TRBV18
D: -
J: TRBJ1-4

DNA: TGTGCCAGCAGTCCGGGGGGGCGCTCTAACTATGGCTACACCTTC
CDR3: CASSPGGRSNYGYTF
size: once
V: TRBV4-2
D: -
J: TRBJ1-2

DNA: TGTGCCAGCAGTTCCTACAGGGACCCTGGAAACACCATATATTTT
CDR3: CASSSYRDPGNTIYF
size: -
V: TRBV28
D: -
J: TRBJ1-3

DNA: TGTGCCAGCAGTTTGGGAGGGAGACAGACGGGAGAGACCCAGTACTTC
CDR3: CASSLGGRQTGETQYF
size: once
V: TRBV11-2
D: TRBD2
J: TRBJ2-5

DNA: TGTGCCAGCAGCTCGGACAGGGGAGGACAGCCCCAGCATTTT
CDR3: CASSSDRGGQPQHF
size: few
V: TRBV5-4
D: TRBD1
J: TRBJ1-5

DNA: TGTGCCTGGAGTGGCGGTGGAGAGACCCAGTACTTC
CDR3: CAWSGGGETQYF
size: -
V: TRBV30
D: -
J: TRBJ2-5

DNA: TGTGCCACCAGTGATTGGGGTACAGGGTCCGAGGATACGCAGTATTTT
CDR3: CATSDWGTGSEDTQYF
size: -
V: TRBV24-1
D: -
J: TRBJ2-3

DNA: TGTGCCTGGGTAAACAGGGGCTCACCCCTCCACTTT
CDR3: CAWVNRGSPLHF
size: -
V: TRBV30
D: TRBD1
J: TRBJ1-6